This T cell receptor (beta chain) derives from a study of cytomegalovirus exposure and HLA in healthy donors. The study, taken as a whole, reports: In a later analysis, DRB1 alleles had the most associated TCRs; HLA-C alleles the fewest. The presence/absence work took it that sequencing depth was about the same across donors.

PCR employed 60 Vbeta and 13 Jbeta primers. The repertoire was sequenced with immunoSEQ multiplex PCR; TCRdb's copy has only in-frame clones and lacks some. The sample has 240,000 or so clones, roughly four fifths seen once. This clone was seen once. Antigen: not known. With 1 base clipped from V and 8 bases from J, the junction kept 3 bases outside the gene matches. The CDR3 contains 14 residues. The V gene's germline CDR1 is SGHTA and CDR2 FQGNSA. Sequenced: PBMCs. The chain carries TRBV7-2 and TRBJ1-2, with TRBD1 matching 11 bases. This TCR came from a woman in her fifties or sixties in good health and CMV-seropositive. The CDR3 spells CASSLEDRGQGYTF. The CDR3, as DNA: TGTGCCAGCAGCTTAGAGGACAGGGGGCAGGGCTACACCTTC. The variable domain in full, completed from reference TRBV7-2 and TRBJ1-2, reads GAGVSQSPSNKVTEKGKDVELRCDPISGHTALYWYRQSLGQGLEFLIYFQGNSAPDKSGLPSDRFSAERTGGSVSTLTIQRTQQEDSAVYLCASSLEDRGQGYTFGSGTRLTVV.